The table lists the clone carrying this T cell receptor (beta chain) with a few counts. CDR3 length equals 14 residues. Germline CDR1 KGHDR, CDR2 SFDVKD. V lost 2 bases, J lost 2 bases, and 7 bases lay in between. This sample was taken from a study of T-cell reconstitution after alpha-beta-depleted transplantation in children. Unique molecular identifiers tagged the TCRbeta library. TCRdb re-analysed the PCR reads in MiXCR, keeping a single row per CDR3 protein. The data contain about 610,000 distinct CDR3 sequences, roughly 10% of them singletons. The source was PBMCs from the stem cell graft donor, collected from the stem cell graft. The clonotype comes from a human donor who donated a stem cell graft to a child with acute myeloid leukemia. This chain uses TRBV24-1 with TRBJ2-3; D might be TRBD1 (5 bases). The CDR3 protein is CATSDSGSTDTQYF. The CDR3 coding sequence is TGTGCCACCAGTGATTCAGGGTCCACAGATACGCAGTATTTT.